These T cell receptor beta chains were read from a single sample in a study of T cell responses to AZD1222 COVID-19 vaccine. Clones were sequenced by immunoSEQ multiplex PCR, and TCRdb holds only the in-frame ones, with some missing. The table lists 80,000 to 90,000 clones, more than 70% of them singletons. The sequencing used peripheral blood, collected on day 0 of AZD1222 vaccination. The receptors shown here come from an adult in good health. Each CDR3 is given with its conserved first and last residue. The order of the fields is J gene, clone size, D gene, V gene, CDR3 DNA, CDR3 protein. D genes are given only for firm matches. Size values are once, few and many counts, or a class for expanded clones, and some rows have none.

TRBJ2-7 few TRBD1 TRBV28 TGTGCCAGCAGTGTCCCCTACGGGACAGGGAGGGGAGGGGAGCAGTACTTC CASSVPYGTGRGGEQYF
TRBJ1-2 NA NA TRBV29-1 TGCAGCGTCTTCATACAGGGTCGCCGGGGCTATGGCTACACCTTC CSVFIQGRRGYGYTF
TRBJ2-2 NA NA TRBV18 TGTGCCAGCTCACCGGGAGGTCTCGGGGAGCTGTTTTTT CASSPGGLGELFF
TRBJ1-2 NA TRBD1 TRBV6-5 TGTGCCACCCGGAGGGACAGGGGGGCCTATGGCTACACCTTC CATRRDRGAYGYTF
TRBJ1-4 once NA TRBV19 TGTGCCAGTACCCAACGCTGGGGGGACTACACGGGAAAACTGTTTTTT CASTQRWGDYTGKLFF
TRBJ1-1 NA NA TRBV10-3 TGTGCCATCAGTCCGGACAGAGCAAACACTGAAGCTTTCTTT CAISPDRANTEAFF
TRBJ2-1 NA NA TRBV18 TGTGCCAGCTCACCAGGACAGTTCTACAATGAGCAGTTCTTC CASSPGQFYNEQFF
TRBJ1-5 few NA TRBV18 TGTGCCAGCTCACCGCAGTTCGGGGATCAGCCCCAGCATTTT CASSPQFGDQPQHF
TRBJ1-5 few NA TRBV2 TGTGCCAGCAGGGAGAAGGTCTGGGACAATCAGCCCCAGCATTTT CASREKVWDNQPQHF
TRBJ1-2 NA TRBD1 TRBV5-4 TGTGCCAGCAGCGCAACCGACAGGGGGCAGGGTGGCTACACCTTC CASSATDRGQGGYTF
TRBJ1-1 NA NA TRBV7-8 TGTGCCAGCAGCTTAGCGATTTACCCAAACACTGAAGCTTTCTTT CASSLAIYPNTEAFF
TRBJ2-2 NA NA TRBV7-2 TGTGCCAGCAGCCTAACCGGGACATACACCGGGGAGCTGTTTTTT CASSLTGTYTGELFF
TRBJ1-6 NA NA TRBV3-1/TRBV3-2 TGTGCCAGCATGGACACCCGAATAACAAATTCACCCCTCCACTTT CASMDTRITNSPLHF
TRBJ2-2 NA TRBD1 TRBV5-1 TGCGCCAGCAGCTTGGGTCAGGGGGCAATGAACACCGGGGAGCTGTTTTTT CASSLGQGAMNTGELFF
TRBJ1-1 NA NA TRBV4-3 TGCGCCAGCAGCCCAACTTTCACGAACACTGAAGCTTTCTTT CASSPTFTNTEAFF
TRBJ2-7 NA TRBD1 TRBV25-1 TGTGCCAGCAGTGCAGGACAGGGGGAACGCAGTTTC CASSAGQGERSF
TRBJ2-3 NA TRBD1 TRBV4-1 TGCGCCAGCAGCCAAAGTGGGACAGGGGAAACAGATACGCAGTATTTT CASSQSGTGETDTQYF
TRBJ1-2 NA NA TRBV5-4 TGTGCCAGCAGCTCACAGGGAGACTATGGCTACACCTTC CASSSQGDYGYTF
TRBJ2-7 NA NA TRBV28 TGTGCCAGCAGTTTCGGCGGGACCGGCCGGTTTGGGGAGCAGTACTTC CASSFGGTGRFGEQYF
TRBJ1-1 NA NA TRBV14 TGTGCCAGCAGCCAAGTTGGGGGGACTGAAGCTTTCTTT CASSQVGGTEAFF
TRBJ2-1 NA NA TRBV3-1/TRBV3-2 TGTGCCAGCGAGGACATCAATGAGCAGTTCTTC CASEDINEQFF
TRBJ1-1 NA TRBD1 TRBV18 TGTGCCAGCTCACCACCGGGACAGAAAATTGGGAACACTGAAGCTTTCTTT CASSPPGQKIGNTEAFF
TRBJ2-1 NA TRBD2 TRBV3-1/TRBV3-2 TGTGCCAGCAGCCGGGACTACACTTTCGGGAATGAGCAGTTCTTC CASSRDYTFGNEQFF
TRBJ1-3 NA TRBD1 TRBV5-1 TGCGCCAGCAGCATTGGGACAGTCTCTGGAAACACCATATATTTT CASSIGTVSGNTIYF
TRBJ1-4 NA NA TRBV7-9 TGTGCCAGCAGCGACCGGGACCTCGATGAAAAACTGTTTTTT CASSDRDLDEKLFF
TRBJ1-4 NA NA TRBV6-6 TGTGCCAGCACAACTGGACTGCCGTCGGGCAATGAAAAACTGTTTTTT CASTTGLPSGNEKLFF
TRBJ1-1 NA NA TRBV20-1 TGCAGTGCTAGTGGCAGCCTGAACACTGAAGCTTTCTTT CSASGSLNTEAFF
TRBJ1-3 NA NA TRBV7-2 TGTGCCAGCAGCTTCAACGGGGTGGCTGGAAACACCATATATTTT CASSFNGVAGNTIYF
TRBJ2-7 NA TRBD1 TRBV5-1 TGCGCCAGCAGCCGCGGACAGGGTCTTTACGAGCAGTACTTC CASSRGQGLYEQYF
TRBJ2-2 once NA TRBV7-9 TGTGCCAGCACCAAGCTCTCACAGGGAGTCGGGGAGCTGTTTTTT CASTKLSQGVGELFF
TRBJ2-2 NA NA TRBV6-2/TRBV6-3 TGTGCCAGCAGCCTGGGACGGGGAACCGGGGAGCTGTTTTTT CASSLGRGTGELFF
TRBJ1-3 NA TRBD1 TRBV15 TGTGCCACCAGCAGGAGGACAGGGGATGGAAACACCATATATTTT CATSRRTGDGNTIYF
TRBJ2-7 NA NA TRBV15 TGTGCCACCAGCAGAGGGGAAGTCAACGAGCAGTACTTC CATSRGEVNEQYF
TRBJ1-1 NA TRBD1 TRBV20-1 TGCAGTGCTAGTGATCCCAGGGGGCAGACTGAAGCTTTCTTT CSASDPRGQTEAFF
TRBJ1-2 NA TRBD1 TRBV3-1/TRBV3-2 TGTGCCAGCAGCCAGGGACAGGGGGGACTCTATGGCTACACCTTC CASSQGQGGLYGYTF
TRBJ2-1 NA TRBD2 TRBV10-2 TGCGCCAGCAGTGAGTCCACCACTAGCGGGGGGTTGAATGAGCAGTTCTTC CASSESTTSGGLNEQFF
TRBJ1-4 NA NA TRBV7-9 TGTGCCAGCAGCTTAGGAGGGTTTGAGGAAAAACTGTTTTTT CASSLGGFEEKLFF
TRBJ2-7 NA TRBD1 TRBV7-2 TGTGCCAGCAGCGCCGGGACAGGGGGCTTCTACGAGCAGTACTTC CASSAGTGGFYEQYF
TRBJ2-1 NA NA TRBV4-1 TGCGCCAGCAGCCAAGCGGAAGTGGAGAATTACAATGAGCAGTTCTTC CASSQAEVENYNEQFF
TRBJ1-2 NA TRBD1 TRBV6-5 TGTGCCAGCACCTCGACAGGGGGCAAAGGCTACACCTTC CASTSTGGKGYTF
TRBJ2-3 NA TRBD1 TRBV6-5 TGTGCCAGCAGTTACGGGGACAGGGGCACAGATACGCAGTATTTT CASSYGDRGTDTQYF
TRBJ1-5 NA NA TRBV7-2 TGTGCCAGCAGCTCCATTCCCTTAGACAGAGATAGCAATCAGCCCCAGCATTTT CASSSIPLDRDSNQPQHF
TRBJ2-7 NA NA TRBV2 TGTGCCAGCAAGGCCCTTCTGCAGACCAGAGAGCAGTACTTC CASKALLQTREQYF
TRBJ1-5 NA NA TRBV3-1/TRBV3-2 TGTGCCAGCAGCCAAGGACATCTCAATCAGCCCCAGCATTTT CASSQGHLNQPQHF
TRBJ1-4 once NA TRBV4-1 TGCGCCAGCAGTCTTATGGGGACTAATGAAAAACTGTTTTTT CASSLMGTNEKLFF
TRBJ2-1 once TRBD2 TRBV24-1 TGTGCCACCAGTGATGGGCGGACTAGCGCTGACAATGAGCAGTTCTTC CATSDGRTSADNEQFF
TRBJ2-1 once NA TRBV7-2 TGTGCCAGCAGCTTAGTTTGGTCAAGCTCCTACAATGAGCAGTTCTTC CASSLVWSSSYNEQFF
TRBJ1-2 NA NA TRBV6-2/TRBV6-3 TGTGCCAGCAGTACATCAGGATATGGCTACACCTTC CASSTSGYGYTF
TRBJ1-2 few TRBD1 TRBV2 TGTGCCAGCAGCCCAGACAGGGGGCGAGGCTACACCTTC CASSPDRGRGYTF
TRBJ2-1 NA NA TRBV6-5 TGTGCCAGCAGTTACTCGGGAGGCGAGCAGTTCTTC CASSYSGGEQFF